Listed below are T cell receptor beta chains from one sample, sequenced in a study of cytomegalovirus exposure and HLA in healthy donors. The protocol was immunoSEQ multiplex PCR, while the TCRdb copy is restricted to in-frame clones and leaves out a portion. Among 150,000 to 200,000 clones, around 79% were seen once, and the ten largest hold roughly 0.4%. Sequenced: PBMCs. All receptors come from a male donor in good health and CMV-seropositive. Each CDR3 is given with its conserved first and last residue. The D gene is left open where the match is weak.

d_call,v_call,cdr3_aa
.,TRBV11-3,CASSRSTGELFF
.,TRBV6-6,CASSSGQNGGYTF
TRBD1,TRBV6-1,CASVTGLEQYF
TRBD1,TRBV27,CASSVRTGGVNEKLFF
.,TRBV5-4,CASSLGANSGNTIYF
TRBD2,TRBV30,CAWNAGLAGDEQYF
.,TRBV7-3,CASSLAGVGQETQYF
TRBD2,TRBV10-2,CASSRLAGPEGDTQYF
TRBD2,TRBV6-4,CASSPVGSGVPGELFF
TRBD2,TRBV4-3,CASSQDEAGVSDTQYF
.,TRBV6-5,CASSYSRAGREQYF
.,TRBV9,CASSTRSSVQGEQYF
TRBD1,TRBV4-3,CASSRGQGAGQPQHF
.,TRBV5-6,CASSSRGPGAQHF
.,TRBV5-6,CASTYYTLQNQPQHF
.,TRBV4-2,CASSQGGGREQPQHF
.,TRBV4-3,CASSQDNSGGNQPQHF
.,TRBV5-6,CASSLQSVSAEAFF
TRBD1,TRBV25-1,CAPPGQGIYEQYF
.,TRBV6-6,CASSATTDQETQYF
.,TRBV6-5,CASRDGGAVNEKLFF
TRBD2,TRBV28,CASESGRNEQFF
TRBD1,TRBV7-8,CASSFPGQGIYGYTF
.,TRBV28,CASSTNTRNTEAFF
.,TRBV7-7,CASSLARGYEQYF
.,TRBV4-3,CASSQDLRAEQFF
.,TRBV7-3,CASSPGTRAGETQYF
TRBD1,TRBV14,CASSPWDSPDYGYTF
.,TRBV7-2,CASSNTPGLRGANVLTF
TRBD1,TRBV6-6,CASSLDRNRQPQHF
TRBD1,TRBV27,CASSSGQGWGYTF
.,TRBV19,CASSIAGTRDYGYTF
TRBD1,TRBV4-1,CASSQPGTGGAENEKLFF
.,TRBV4-2,CASSQGGRYSTSYNSPLHF
.,TRBV29-1,CSVADSFITGELFF
.,TRBV18,CASSPQGARGFREQYF
TRBD2,TRBV10-3,CAFGTSGSGELFF
.,TRBV28,CASSLTTGELFF
TRBD2,TRBV7-3,CASSLGLGSAGELFF
TRBD2,TRBV6-6,CASRGSGSFTDTQYF
TRBD2,TRBV5-1,CASKSPGGDQAYNEQFF
TRBD2,TRBV27,CASSLSPLAGASEQFF
TRBD1,TRBV27,CASSLGTGAGYEQYF
.,TRBV11-2,CASSLGQNTEAFF
TRBD2,TRBV7-3,CASSSLAGVVGELFF
TRBD1,TRBV9,CASSGDWTGNREQYF
TRBD1,TRBV28,CASRWDSDSPLHF
TRBD1,TRBV5-1,CASRFGTGGGEQYF
TRBD1,TRBV2,CASSPTGDPYYEQYF
TRBD1,TRBV2,CASRKDRAGGYTF
TRBD1,TRBV9,CASSALGAGGNSPLHF
.,TRBV9,CASSSVARSLNTEAFF
TRBD2,TRBV10-3,CAISGAGGQETQYF
.,TRBV29-1,CSVQRSTDTQYF